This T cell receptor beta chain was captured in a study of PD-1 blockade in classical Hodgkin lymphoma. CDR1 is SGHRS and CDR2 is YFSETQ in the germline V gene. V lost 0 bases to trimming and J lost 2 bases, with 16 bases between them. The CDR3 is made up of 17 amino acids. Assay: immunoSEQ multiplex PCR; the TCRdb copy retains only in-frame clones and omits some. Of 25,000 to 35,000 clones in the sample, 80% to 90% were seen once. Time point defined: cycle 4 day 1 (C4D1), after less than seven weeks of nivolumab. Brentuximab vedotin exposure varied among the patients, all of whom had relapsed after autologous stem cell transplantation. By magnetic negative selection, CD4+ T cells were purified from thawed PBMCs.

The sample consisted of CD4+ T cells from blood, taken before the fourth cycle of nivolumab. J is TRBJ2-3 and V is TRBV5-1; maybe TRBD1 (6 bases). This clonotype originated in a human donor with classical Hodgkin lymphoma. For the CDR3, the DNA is TGCGCCAGCAGCTTGGCAGCGACAGGCGGTCCCACAGATACGCAGTATTTT. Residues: CASSLAATGGPTDTQYF. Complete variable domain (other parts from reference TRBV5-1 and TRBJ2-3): KAGVTQTPRYLIKTRGQQVTLSCSPISGHRSVSWYQQTPGQGLQFLFEYFSETQRNKGNFPGRFSGRQFSNSRSEMNVSTLELGDSALYLCASSLAATGGPTDTQYFGPGTRLTVL.